This T cell receptor (beta chain) was sequenced for a study of CD8 T cells in ankylosing spondylitis. This clonotype came up many times. The antigen is undetermined. Trimming cost V 6 bases and J 2 bases; bases outside gene matches: 1. The CDR3 contains 14 residues. Germline assignment: CDR1 MGHDK and CDR2 SYGVNS. By quantitative 5'-RACE with molecular barcodes, the TCR beta libraries were made. Each CDR3 protein gets one entry after TCRdb re-called the 5' RACE reads with MiXCR. Among tens of thousands of distinct CDR3 sequences, approximately 5.7% were seen once, and the ten largest hold around 5%. Overall study findings and caveats: Earlier work had already found some motif variants in reactive arthritis synovial fluid and blood. In peripheral blood, disease-linked CD8+ clones occurred at relatively low frequencies.

The sequenced sample was synovial fluid, either unsorted or a sorted T cell fraction (not recorded which). This rearrangement joins TRBV25-1 to TRBJ1-5; 10 bases match TRBD1. This clonotype was obtained from a male donor with ankylosing spondylitis. The CDR3 nucleotides read TGTGCCAGCAGCGGACAGGGGGGCAATCAGCCCCAGCATTTT. It yields the protein CASSGQGGNQPQHF.